A single sample is the source of the 29 T cell receptor beta chains below, sequenced in a study of T cell repertoires in cytomegalovirus infection. MiXCR, run by TCRdb on the reads, gives a single entry per CDR3 protein. The sample has more than 85,000 distinct CDR3 sequences; 16% are singletons. Source material: PBMCs. These receptors originate from a human donor in good health (CMV status not recorded). Some clones in this sample may be carry-over from other donors' samples.

This clonotype turned up a few times. V is TRBV12-3 or TRBV12-4 and J is TRBJ1-2; unclear D gene. V was clipped by 5 bases and J by 4 bases, with 11 bases between them. The CDR3 consists of 13 residues. This chain's CDR3 is CASSNDGLYGYTF. In DNA, the CDR3 is TGTGCCAGCAGTAACGACGGCCTCTATGGCTACACCTTC.

The gene calls are TRBV2 and TRBJ2-7; maybe TRBD2 (6 bases). The CDR3 sequence is 14 residues long. In germline, CDR1 is SNHLY, CDR2 FYNNEI. The ends were cut back, 6 bases at V and 6 bases at J, with 18 bases in the middle. The CDR3 DNA follows: TGTGCCAGCAGGCGGGACCCAGGAAAGGTCGAGCAGTACTTC. This sequence encodes CASRRDPGKVEQYF.

The chain has TRBV18 and TRBJ2-3; no clear D gene. Germline V gene sequence: CDR1 KGHSH, CDR2 LQKENI. The CDR3 length is 16 residues. Trimming pared 2 bases from V and 1 base from J, leaving 13 bases between. CDR3: CASSPSAGVGTDTQYF. In nucleotides, the CDR3 is TGTGCCAGCTCACCATCCGCAGGTGTAGGCACAGATACGCAGTATTTT.

Comment on this clonotype: The junction departs from the called germline gene at one end, perhaps through a read error. The chain uses TRBV10-3 and TRBJ2-1; 10 positions match TRBD2. Germline loops: CDR1 ENHRY, CDR2 SYGVKD. The CDR3 runs 15 residues. The CDR3 region is CAIEASGGSSNEQFF. As DNA, the CDR3 is TGTGCCATCGAAGCTAGCGGGGGCTCCTCCAATGAGCAGTTCTTC.

The gene calls are TRBV4-1 and TRBJ2-2, with D tentatively TRBD2 (6 bases). Trimming pared 0 bases from V and 3 bases from J, leaving 11 bases between. The CDR3 has 16 residues. Per the germline V gene, CDR1 is MGHRA and CDR2 is YSYEKL. The DNA of the CDR3 is TGCGCCAGCAGCCAAGAGGAGGGGATGCACACCGGGGAGCTGTTTTTT. Protein: CASSQEEGMHTGELFF.

Many counts were recorded for this clonotype. The chain has TRBV7-2 and TRBJ2-5; D tentatively reads TRBD1 or TRBD2 (5 bases each). The CDR3 loop spans 16 amino acids. The germline V gene encodes CDR1 SGHTA and CDR2 FQGNSA. V lost 5 bases and J lost 2, with 18 bases in between. The CDR3 bases are TGTGCCAGCAGCCCTCGGACCGGGACCATTCAAGAGACCCAGTACTTC. Translated: CASSPRTGTIQETQYF.

This chain links TRBV19 with TRBJ1-2; D ambiguous. V lost 3 bases and J 4 bases, leaving 12 bases between the germline ends. CDR1 is LNHDA and CDR2 is SQIVND in the germline V gene (reference sequence). This CDR3 is built from 14 residues. The CDR3 DNA sequence: TGTGCCAGTAGTATCCCCGGGAAGGCCTATGGCTACACCTTC. It translates to CASSIPGKAYGYTF.

This clonotype was seen a few times. This chain links TRBV25-1 with TRBJ1-4; a weak D match, TRBD1 (5 bases). Germline CDR1 MGHDK, CDR2 SYGVNS. The CDR3 sequence is 13 residues long. Between the trimmed V and J ends, which lost 3 bases and 11 bases, there was a span of 13 bases. CDR3 bases: TGTGCCAGCAGTGACCGTAGACAGAGTAAACTGTTTTTT. This encodes CASSDRRQSKLFF. The full variable domain, with the rest looked up from reference TRBV25-1 and TRBJ1-4, is EADIYQTPRYLVIGTGKKITLECSQTMGHDKMYWYQQDPGMELHLIHYSYGVNSTEKGDLSSESTVSRIRTEHFPLTLESARPSHTSQYLCASSDRRQSKLFFGSGTQLSVL.

Many counts were recorded for this clonotype. V and J are TRBV7-2 and TRBJ1-5; 9 bases align to TRBD1. The CDR3 length is 15 residues. J was trimmed by 3 bases and V by 1 base; bases with no gene match: 1. Looked up from germline, CDR1 is SGHTA and CDR2 is FQGNSA. The CDR3: CASSLGDRVNQPQHF. In DNA, the CDR3 is TGTGCCAGCAGCTTAGGGGACAGGGTCAATCAGCCCCAGCATTTT.

The table lists this clonotype with a count of one. The chain carries TRBV5-4 and TRBJ2-4; D not certain. The CDR3 length is 13 residues. Germline values: CDR1 SGHNT, CDR2 YYREEE (reference sequence). V dropped 3 bases and J dropped 2 bases, with 6 bases sitting between them. This CDR3 reads CASSSLSKNIQYF. The CDR3 DNA is TGTGCCAGCAGCTCCCTATCCAAAAACATTCAGTACTTC.

This clonotype came up a few times. The junction does not match germline at one end; this may be a read error. The V call is TRBV20-1, the J call TRBJ1-2, with D possibly being TRBD1 (6 bases). Germline lookup yields CDR1 DFQATT and CDR2 SNEGSKA (reference sequence). CDR3 size: 12 residues. CDR3 sequence reads: CSAREGGDGYTF. The DNA of the CDR3 is TGCAGTGCGAGAGAGGGGGGGGATGGCTACACCTTC.

The J gene is TRBJ1-1, the V gene TRBV19; TRBD1 aligns across 9 bases. This CDR3 has 13 residues. The ends lost 3 bases at V and 5 bases at J; junction bases unmatched: 1. Germline loops: CDR1 LNHDA, CDR2 SQIVND (reference sequence). The CDR3 DNA is TGTGCCAGTAGTATGGGACAGGGAACTGAAGCTTTCTTT. Its protein is CASSMGQGTEAFF.

Worth noting for this clonotype: A clone one base away is much larger, so this may be a read error. The rearrangement links TRBV20-1 to TRBJ2-2, with D perhaps TRBD2 (6 bases). The CDR3 extends over 13 amino acids. CDR1 DFQATT and CDR2 SNEGSKA come from the germline V gene (reference sequence). CDR3 DNA sequence: TGCAGTGCTAACGACCTGAACACCGGGGGGCTGTTTTTT. Its translation is CSANDLNTGGLFF.

In this sample, this clonotype turned up many times. The V gene is TRBV7-2, the J gene TRBJ2-7, with D unclear. Deletions cut 5 bases from V and 7 bases from J, with 12 bases between. The germline CDR1 and CDR2 sequences are SGHTA and FQGNSA. This CDR3 is built from 12 residues. CDR3 loop: CASSAWTNEQYF. For the CDR3, the DNA is TGTGCCAGCAGCGCCTGGACGAATGAGCAGTACTTC.

This clonotype was recorded many times. The CDR3 DNA follows: TGTGCCAGCAGCTCGACAGGGGGCAATCCTGGCTACACCTTC. Its protein is CASSSTGGNPGYTF. The chain employs TRBV7-9 and TRBJ1-2; 10 bases fit TRBD1. This CDR3 has 14 residues. With 4 bases clipped from V and 7 bases from J, the junction kept 6 bases outside the gene matches. Germline V gene data show CDR1 as SEHNR and CDR2 as FQNEAQ (reference sequence).

In its sample, this clonotype was seen a few times. V is TRBV4-1 and J is TRBJ1-3; D is unclear. This CDR3 comprises 16 residues. V was cut by 1 base and J by 2 bases, with 12 bases left in between. Germline V CDR1 and CDR2: MGHRA, YSYEKL. The CDR3 DNA follows: TGCGCCAGCAGCCAAGCCACGGCTACTCCTGGAAACACCATATATTTT. Translation gives CASSQATATPGNTIYF.

This clonotype came up many times. The chain links TRBV7-8 to TRBJ2-5, with TRBD1 identical over 9 bases. V shed 1 base, J shed 4 bases, and the junction held 4 bases outside the gene matches. The CDR3 length is 15 residues. Germline lookup yields CDR1 SGHVS and CDR2 FQNEAQ. This CDR3 reads CASSLGDREGETQYF. In DNA, the CDR3 is TGTGCCAGCAGCTTAGGGGACAGGGAGGGAGAGACCCAGTACTTC.

V gene TRBV18 combines with J gene TRBJ2-7; D perhaps matches TRBD1 (6 bases). The CDR3 totals 15 residues. Germline lookup yields CDR1 KGHSH and CDR2 LQKENI. The germline V and J ends were trimmed by 1 base and 4 bases, with 14 bases remaining between them. CDR3: CASSPRLPGQYEQYF. The CDR3 DNA reads as TGTGCCAGCTCACCACGTCTACCGGGACAATACGAGCAGTACTTC. Full variable domain (outside the CDR3, taken from reference TRBV18 and TRBJ2-7): NAGVMQNPRHLVRRRGQEARLRCSPMKGHSHVYWYRQLPEEGLKFMVYLQKENIIDESGMPKERFSAEFPKEGPSILRIQQVVRGDSAAYFCASSPRLPGQYEQYFGPGTRLTVT.

Comments on this clonotype: With a much larger clone just one base away, this may be a read error. The V and J genes are TRBV7-3 and TRBJ1-6; a possible D gene is TRBD1 (5 bases). The CDR3 spans 15 residues. From germline, CDR1 is SGHTA and CDR2 FQGTGA. CDR3 in amino acids: CTSSWTSGGNSPLHF. Written as DNA, the CDR3 is TGTACCAGCAGCTGGACATCTGGGGGAAATTCACCCCTCCACTTT.

V and J are TRBV4-1 and TRBJ2-1; 9 positions agree with TRBD1. From germline, CDR1 is MGHRA and CDR2 YSYEKL. V shed 4 bases, J shed 0 bases, and the junction held 7 bases outside the gene matches. The CDR3 has 17 residues. CDR3 coding DNA: TGCGCCAGCAGCCGGATACCGGGACAGGGCTCCTACAATGAGCAGTTCTTC. Its protein product is CASSRIPGQGSYNEQFF.

This clonotype occurred a few times. The chain combines TRBV5-5 with TRBJ1-1; D gene uncertain. This CDR3 is built from 14 residues. Germline V gives CDR1 SGHKS, CDR2 YYEKEE (reference sequence). V lost 0 bases and J lost 11, with 17 bases in between. CDR3 nucleotide sequence: TGTGCCAGCAGCTTGGCGGTGCGGGCCGATGGGGCTTTCTTT. It yields the protein CASSLAVRADGAFF.

The gene calls are TRBV18 and TRBJ1-2, with D maybe TRBD1 (6 bases). V lost 3 bases and J lost 3, with 14 bases in between. This CDR3 contains 15 residues. In germline, CDR1 is KGHSH, CDR2 LQKENI. The CDR3 DNA sequence: TGTGCCAGCTCACCCTCCTGGGACACCTACTATGGCTACACCTTC. Translating it yields CASSPSWDTYYGYTF.

This clonotype has a handful of counts. The chain has TRBV14 and TRBJ2-7, with no clear D. The CDR3 length is 11 residues. Trimming removed 0 bases from V and 6 bases from J, with 3 bases in between. In germline, CDR1 is SGHDN, CDR2 FVKESK. For the CDR3, the DNA is TGTGCCAGCAGCCAAGACACCGAGCAGTACTTC. It is translated as CASSQDTEQYF. The full variable domain, with the rest looked up from reference TRBV14 and TRBJ2-7, is EAGVTQFPSHSVIEKGQTVTLRCDPISGHDNLYWYRRVMGKEIKFLLHFVKESKQDESGMPNNRFLAERTGGTYSTLKVQPAELEDSGVYFCASSQDTEQYFGPGTRLTVT.

This clonotype was observed at least ten times. The V and J genes are TRBV14 and TRBJ2-1, with 7 bases aligning to TRBD2. With V trimmed by 0 bases and J by 1 base, 9 bases remained unmatched. The CDR3 totals 18 residues. Per germline, CDR1 SGHDN and CDR2 FVKESK. The CDR3 loop is CASSQEGAGWLSYNEQFF. As DNA, the CDR3 is TGTGCCAGCAGCCAAGAAGGAGCGGGGTGGTTATCCTACAATGAGCAGTTCTTC. Full variable domain (missing parts from reference TRBV14 and TRBJ2-1): EAGVTQFPSHSVIEKGQTVTLRCDPISGHDNLYWYRRVMGKEIKFLLHFVKESKQDESGMPNNRFLAERTGGTYSTLKVQPAELEDSGVYFCASSQEGAGWLSYNEQFFGPGTRLTVL.

The V call is TRBV7-9, the J call TRBJ1-6, with a weak D call TRBD1 (5 bases). Trimming left V 3 bases short and J 6 bases short, with 6 bases between. The germline gives CDR1 SEHNR, CDR2 FQNEAQ (reference sequence). CDR3 size: 13 residues. The CDR3 sequence is CASSFGGNSPLHF. The CDR3 DNA reads TGTGCCAGCAGCTTTGGGGGTAATTCACCCCTCCACTTT.

Ten or more counts support this clonotype. The chain employs TRBV20-1 and TRBJ2-4; possibly TRBD1 or TRBD2 for D (5 bases each). The CDR3 covers 13 residues. Between the trimmed V and J ends, which lost 5 bases and 5 bases, there was a span of 13 bases. CDR1 is DFQATT, CDR2 SNEGSKA, per germline (reference sequence). Here the CDR3 reads CSAAGAMENIQYF. CDR3 sequence (DNA): TGCAGTGCTGCCGGGGCGATGGAAAACATTCAGTACTTC.

This clonotype was recorded a few times. The chain joins TRBV7-2 to TRBJ2-7; 7 nucleotides line up with TRBD1. This CDR3 region has 14 residues. Germline CDR1 and CDR2: SGHTA and FQGNSA. J was trimmed by 2 bases and V by 2 bases; bases with no gene match: 3. The CDR3 DNA reads TGTGCCAGCAGCTTAAGGACAGGAACCTACGAGCAGTACTTC. Amino acid sequence: CASSLRTGTYEQYF.

V and J are TRBV7-2 and TRBJ1-6; unclear D gene. This CDR3 spans 11 amino acids. Trimming took 3 bases from V and 7 from J, leaving 1 base between them. The germline gives CDR1 SGHTA, CDR2 FQGNSA. The CDR3 nucleotides read TGTGCCAGCAGCTTGAATTCACCCCTCCACTTT. Translating gives CASSLNSPLHF.

The table lists this clonotype with a few counts. The chain couples TRBV10-3 to TRBJ1-5; D is perhaps TRBD1 (6 bases). Germline V gene sequence: CDR1 ENHRY, CDR2 SYGVKD. Trimming cost V 0 bases and J 4 bases, with 7 bases left between them. The CDR3 runs 14 residues. The DNA for the CDR3 is TGTGCCATCAGTGAGTCCACAGGGAATCAGCCCCAGCATTTT. Protein product: CAISESTGNQPQHF.